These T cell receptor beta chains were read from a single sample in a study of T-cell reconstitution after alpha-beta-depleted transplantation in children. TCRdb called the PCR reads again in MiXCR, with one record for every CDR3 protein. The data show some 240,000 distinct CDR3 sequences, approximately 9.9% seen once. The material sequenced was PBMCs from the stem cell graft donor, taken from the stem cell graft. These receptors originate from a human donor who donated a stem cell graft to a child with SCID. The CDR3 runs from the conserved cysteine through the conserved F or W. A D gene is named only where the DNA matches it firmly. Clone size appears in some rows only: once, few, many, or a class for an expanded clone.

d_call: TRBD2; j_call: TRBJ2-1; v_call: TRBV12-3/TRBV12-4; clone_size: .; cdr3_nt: TGTGCCTGCAGTTCTTTGGGACTAGCGGGGGCCCCTGGGGATGAGCAGTTCTTC; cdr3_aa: CACSSLGLAGAPGDEQFF
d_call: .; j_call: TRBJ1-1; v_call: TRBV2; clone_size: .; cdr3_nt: TGTGCCAGCACTGGGGGGCAAGGTGAAGCTTTCTTT; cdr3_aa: CASTGGQGEAFF
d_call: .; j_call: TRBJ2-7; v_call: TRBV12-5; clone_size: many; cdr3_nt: TGTGCTAGTGGTGTAACAGGGATCTCGGGTCACGAGCAGTACTTC; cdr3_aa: CASGVTGISGHEQYF
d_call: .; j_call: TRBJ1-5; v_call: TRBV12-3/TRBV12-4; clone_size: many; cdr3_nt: TGTGCCAGCAGTACAGGCGCGGGTCAGCCCCAGCATTTT; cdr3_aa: CASSTGAGQPQHF
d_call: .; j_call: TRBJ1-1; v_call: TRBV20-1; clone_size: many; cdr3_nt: TGCAGTGCTAGGGGGGGGGCCATGAACACTGAAGCTTTCTTT; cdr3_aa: CSARGGAMNTEAFF
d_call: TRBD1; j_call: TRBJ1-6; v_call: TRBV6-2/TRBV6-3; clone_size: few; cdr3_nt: TGTGCCAGCAGGCCGGCGGCTCTAGACAGGGGGACCTATGGTTCACCCCTCCACTTT; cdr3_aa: CASRPAALDRGTYGSPLHF
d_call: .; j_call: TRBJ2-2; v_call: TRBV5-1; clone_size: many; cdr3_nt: TGCGCCAGCAGCTCGGGGGCCGGGACCGGGGAGCTGTTTTTT; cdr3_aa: CASSSGAGTGELFF
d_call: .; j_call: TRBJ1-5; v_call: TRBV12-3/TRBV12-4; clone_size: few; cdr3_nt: TGTGCCAGCAGCCCGACAGGAAGAACTCAGCCCCAGCATTTT; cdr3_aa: CASSPTGRTQPQHF
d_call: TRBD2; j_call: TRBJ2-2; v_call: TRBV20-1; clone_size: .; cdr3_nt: TGCAGTGCCTCCGGACTAGGGAAGAACACCGGGGAGCTGTTTTTT; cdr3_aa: CSASGLGKNTGELFF
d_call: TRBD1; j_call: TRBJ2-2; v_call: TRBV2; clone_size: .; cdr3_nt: TGTGCCAGCAGTGATTGGGGACAGATAAACACCGGGGAGCTGTTTTTT; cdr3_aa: CASSDWGQINTGELFF
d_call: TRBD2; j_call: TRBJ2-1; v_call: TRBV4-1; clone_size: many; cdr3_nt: TGCGCCAGCGCACAGCTAGCGGGTGGTAACAATGAGCAGTTCTTC; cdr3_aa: CASAQLAGGNNEQFF
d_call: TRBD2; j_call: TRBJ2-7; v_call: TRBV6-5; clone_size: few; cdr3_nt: TGTGCCAGCACTTCTAGCGGGAGAAACTACGAGCAGTACTTC; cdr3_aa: CASTSSGRNYEQYF
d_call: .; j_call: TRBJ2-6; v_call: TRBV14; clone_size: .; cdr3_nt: TGTGCCAGCAGCCAAGTAGGGTACGGGGCCAACGTCCTGACTTTC; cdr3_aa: CASSQVGYGANVLTF
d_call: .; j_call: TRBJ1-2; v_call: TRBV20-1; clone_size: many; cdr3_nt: TGCAGTCCGAACCGGGACAAGGCCAGGGGTGGCTACACCTTC; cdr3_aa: CSPNRDKARGGYTF
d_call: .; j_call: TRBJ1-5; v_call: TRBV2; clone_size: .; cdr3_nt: TGTGCCAGCTCCTCCAGTAGCAATCAGCCCCCGCATTTT; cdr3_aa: CASSSSSNQPPHF
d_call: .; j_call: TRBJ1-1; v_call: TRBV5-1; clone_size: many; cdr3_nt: TGCGCCAGCAGCGACGCGGTAGAAGCTTTCTTT; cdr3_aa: CASSDAVEAFF
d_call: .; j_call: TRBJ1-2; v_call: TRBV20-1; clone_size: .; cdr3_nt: TGCAGTGCTAGTGAGAGATATGGCTACACCTTC; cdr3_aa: CSASERYGYTF
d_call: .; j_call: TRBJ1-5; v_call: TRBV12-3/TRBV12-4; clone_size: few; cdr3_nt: TGTGCCAGCAGCCCCCGGGGACTGTTGTCCAATCAGCCCCAGCATTTT; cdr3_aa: CASSPRGLLSNQPQHF
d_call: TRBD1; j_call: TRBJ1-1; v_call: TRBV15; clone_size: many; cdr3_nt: TGTGCCACCAGCAAAGGACAGGGGAGGGGTAAAATCACTGAAGCTTTCTTT; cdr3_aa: CATSKGQGRGKITEAFF
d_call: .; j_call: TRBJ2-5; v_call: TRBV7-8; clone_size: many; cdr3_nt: TGTGCCAGCAGCCCCCTTGGACAACTCCAAGAGACCCAGTACTTC; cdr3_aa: CASSPLGQLQETQYF
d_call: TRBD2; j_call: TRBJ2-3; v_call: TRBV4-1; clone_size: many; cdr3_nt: TGCGCCAGCAGCCGCCTAGCGGACGCAACTAGCACAGATACGCAGTATTTT; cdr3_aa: CASSRLADATSTDTQYF
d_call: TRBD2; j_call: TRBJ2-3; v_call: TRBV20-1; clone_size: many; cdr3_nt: TGCAGTGCTAGAGTCAGGGGCGGGGGGGCCAGGGATACGCAGTATTTT; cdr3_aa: CSARVRGGGARDTQYF
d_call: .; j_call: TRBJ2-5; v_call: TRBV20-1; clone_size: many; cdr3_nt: TGCAGTGCCAGCCCGGGGACAGTCGGAGGGGAGACCCAGTACTTC; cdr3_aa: CSASPGTVGGETQYF
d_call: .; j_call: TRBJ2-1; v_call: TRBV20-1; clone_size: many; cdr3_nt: TGCAGTGGACAATATCGGGGGGCGCGGTCCTACAATGAGCAGTTCTTC; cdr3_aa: CSGQYRGARSYNEQFF
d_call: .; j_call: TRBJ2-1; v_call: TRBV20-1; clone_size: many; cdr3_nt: TGCAGTGCTACCGGGAGCAACTACAATGAGCAGTTCTTC; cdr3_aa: CSATGSNYNEQFF
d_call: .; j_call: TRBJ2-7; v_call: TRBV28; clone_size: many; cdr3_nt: TGTGCCAGCAGTTTGCGAGCTTACGAGCAGTACTTC; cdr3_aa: CASSLRAYEQYF
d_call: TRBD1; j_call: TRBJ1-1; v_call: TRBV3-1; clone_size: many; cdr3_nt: TGTGCCAGCACCTTAACAGGGGGTTCAGAAGCTTTCTTT; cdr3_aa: CASTLTGGSEAFF
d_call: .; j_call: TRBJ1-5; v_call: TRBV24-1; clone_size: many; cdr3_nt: TGTGCCACCAGTGATTTAAGAAGCAATCAGCCCCAGCATTTT; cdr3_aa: CATSDLRSNQPQHF
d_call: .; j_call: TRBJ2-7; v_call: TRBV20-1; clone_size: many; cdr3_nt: TGCAGTGCTAGAGAGGTCGGCGGATCCGAGCAGTACTTC; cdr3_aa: CSAREVGGSEQYF
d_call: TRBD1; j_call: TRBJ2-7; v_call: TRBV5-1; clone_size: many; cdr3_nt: TGCGCCAGCAGCCTATTAGACAGGGGGCGCGAGCAGTACTTC; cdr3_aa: CASSLLDRGREQYF
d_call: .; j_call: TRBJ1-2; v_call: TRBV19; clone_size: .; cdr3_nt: TGTGCCAGTAGTATTTCCGACTACTATGGCTACACCTTC; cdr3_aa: CASSISDYYGYTF
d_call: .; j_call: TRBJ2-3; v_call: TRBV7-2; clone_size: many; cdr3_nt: TGTGCCAGCAGCTACAGGGCAGATACGCAGTATTTT; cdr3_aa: CASSYRADTQYF
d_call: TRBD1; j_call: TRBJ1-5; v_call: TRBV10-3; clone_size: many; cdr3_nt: TGTGCCACCAACGCCGGGACAGCGGGGAGTCAGCCCCAGCATTTT; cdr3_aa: CATNAGTAGSQPQHF
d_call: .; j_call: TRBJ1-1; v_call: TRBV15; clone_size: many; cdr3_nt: TGTGCCACCAGCAGAGACCCGGTGGTGAACACTGAAGCTTTCTTT; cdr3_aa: CATSRDPVVNTEAFF
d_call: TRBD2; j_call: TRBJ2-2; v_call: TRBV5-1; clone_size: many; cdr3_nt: TGCGCCAGCAGAGTCGGACTAGCGGACACCGGGGAGCTGTTTTTT; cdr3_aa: CASRVGLADTGELFF
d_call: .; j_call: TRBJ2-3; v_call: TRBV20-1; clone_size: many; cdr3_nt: TGCAGTGCTCTCAGACTAGTTAAGCCGTATTTT; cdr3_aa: CSALRLVKPYF
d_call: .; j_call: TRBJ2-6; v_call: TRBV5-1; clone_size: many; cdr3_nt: TGTGCCAGCAGTTTAGGAGACTCTGGGGCCAACGTCCTGACTTTC; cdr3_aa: CASSLGDSGANVLTF
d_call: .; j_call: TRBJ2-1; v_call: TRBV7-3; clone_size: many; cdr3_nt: TGTGCCAGCACCCTAGGAGGTCCAGGGGAAATAAACAATGAGCAGTTCTTC; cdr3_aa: CASTLGGPGEINNEQFF
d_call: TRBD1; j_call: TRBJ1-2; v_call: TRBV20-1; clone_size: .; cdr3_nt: TGCACCCTGGAGGACAGGTCTAACTATGGCTACACCTTC; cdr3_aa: CTLEDRSNYGYTF
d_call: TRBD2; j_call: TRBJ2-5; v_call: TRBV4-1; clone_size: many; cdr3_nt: TGCGCCAGCAGCCAAGATAGGCTAGCGGGGGCCGAGGGGCAAGAGACCCAGTACTTC; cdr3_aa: CASSQDRLAGAEGQETQYF
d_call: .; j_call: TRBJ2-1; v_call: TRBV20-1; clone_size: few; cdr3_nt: TGCAGTGCTCCAGACAGCCTGAGGAATGAGCAGTTCTTC; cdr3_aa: CSAPDSLRNEQFF
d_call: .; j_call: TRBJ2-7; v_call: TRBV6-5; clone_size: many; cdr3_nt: TGTGCCAGCAGTTACGGGGAGGTTTATCCCTACGAGCAGTACTTC; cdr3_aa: CASSYGEVYPYEQYF
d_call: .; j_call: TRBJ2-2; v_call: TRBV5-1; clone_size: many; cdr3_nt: TGCGCCAGCAGCTTAGGGTCCAACACCGGGGAGCTGTTTTTT; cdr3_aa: CASSLGSNTGELFF
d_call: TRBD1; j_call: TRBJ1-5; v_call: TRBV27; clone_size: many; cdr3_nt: TGTGCCAGCAGCAAACAGGGGTATAGCAATCAGCCCCAGCATTTT; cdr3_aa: CASSKQGYSNQPQHF
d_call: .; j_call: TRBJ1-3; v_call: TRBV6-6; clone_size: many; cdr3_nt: TGTGCCAGCTCTCAAAGGCTTGGAAACACCATATATTTT; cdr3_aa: CASSQRLGNTIYF
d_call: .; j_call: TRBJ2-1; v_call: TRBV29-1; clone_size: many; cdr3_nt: TGCAGCGTTTCAAGGGGGGTTGCGGATGAGCAGTTCTTC; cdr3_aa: CSVSRGVADEQFF
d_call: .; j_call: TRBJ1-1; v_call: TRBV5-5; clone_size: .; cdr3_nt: TGTGCCAGCAGCTTGGTAAGGGACGCGGATAACACTGAAGCTTTCTTT; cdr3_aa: CASSLVRDADNTEAFF
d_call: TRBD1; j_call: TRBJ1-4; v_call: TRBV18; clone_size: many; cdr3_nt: TGTGCCAGCTCACCCCAGGGACAGGGGAATGAAAAACTGTTTTTT; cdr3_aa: CASSPQGQGNEKLFF
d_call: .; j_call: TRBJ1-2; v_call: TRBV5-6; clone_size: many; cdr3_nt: TGTGCCAGCACCCTGAGAGGGCGGTTGAACTATGGCTACACCTTC; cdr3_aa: CASTLRGRLNYGYTF
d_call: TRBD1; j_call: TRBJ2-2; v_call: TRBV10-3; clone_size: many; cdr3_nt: TGTGCCATCACTGGGGTCTCGGGACAGCTCACCGGGGAGCTGTTTTTT; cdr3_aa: CAITGVSGQLTGELFF
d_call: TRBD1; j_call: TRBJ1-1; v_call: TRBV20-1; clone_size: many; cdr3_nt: TGCAGTGCTGCCGCCCCGGGACAGGCCGGCACTGAAGCTTTCTTT; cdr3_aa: CSAAAPGQAGTEAFF
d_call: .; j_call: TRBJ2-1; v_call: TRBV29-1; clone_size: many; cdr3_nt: TGCAGCGTTCTGATGATAAACAATGAGCAGTTCTTC; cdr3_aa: CSVLMINNEQFF
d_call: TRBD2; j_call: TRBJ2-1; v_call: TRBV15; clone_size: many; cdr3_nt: TGTGCCACCAGCAAGGAACTAGCGGGGGTCCTCAATGAGCAGTTCTTC; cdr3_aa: CATSKELAGVLNEQFF
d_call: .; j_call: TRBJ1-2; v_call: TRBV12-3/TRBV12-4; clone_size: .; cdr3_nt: TGTGCCAGCAGTCCAACCGGCAGTTCAAACTATGGCTACACCTTC; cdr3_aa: CASSPTGSSNYGYTF
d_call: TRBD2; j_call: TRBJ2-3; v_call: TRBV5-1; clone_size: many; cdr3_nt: TGCGCCAGCAGCTTGTCGGTCGGGGGGGCCACAGATACGCAGTATTTT; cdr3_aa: CASSLSVGGATDTQYF
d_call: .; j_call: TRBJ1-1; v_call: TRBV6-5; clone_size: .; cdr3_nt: TGTGCCAGCAGTTACTCTCTACGCCGGGACGGCGAAAAAGCTTTCTTT; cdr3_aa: CASSYSLRRDGEKAFF
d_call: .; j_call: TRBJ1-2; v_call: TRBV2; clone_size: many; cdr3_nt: TGTGCCAGCAGTGAAATGGGGAAGGACTATGGCTACACCTTC; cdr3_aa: CASSEMGKDYGYTF
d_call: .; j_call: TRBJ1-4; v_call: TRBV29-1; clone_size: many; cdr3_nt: TGCAGCGTTACCCCCACAGGAATGAATGAAAAACTGTTTTTT; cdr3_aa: CSVTPTGMNEKLFF
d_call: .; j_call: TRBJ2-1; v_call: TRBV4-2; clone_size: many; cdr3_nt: TGTGCCAGCAGCGAGCTAAGGAGCTCCTACAATGAGCAGTTCTTC; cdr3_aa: CASSELRSSYNEQFF